The 24 T cell receptor beta chains presented below share a single source sample, sequenced in a study of early T cells in non-severe SARS-CoV-2 infection. TCRdb reprocessed the 5' RACE reads via MiXCR and lists one record per CDR3 protein. This sample carries 30,000 to 35,000 distinct CDR3 sequences, under 6% of them seen once, and the ten largest clones take 4.5% to 5.5%. Sequenced material: whole blood. The receptor source for this set is an adult who was a healthcare worker with PCR-confirmed SARS-CoV-2 infection or an uninfected control (not recorded which).

This clonotype was detected many times. V gene TRBV7-3 combines with J gene TRBJ2-1; 11 bases fit TRBD2. This CDR3 is built from 18 residues. V shed 2 bases and J 2 bases; nucleotides not matched to a gene: 8. Germline CDR1 and CDR2: SGHTA and FQGTGA. The CDR3 DNA sequence: TGTGCCAGCAGCTTAGGACCGCTAGCGGGGGGACCCTACAATGAGCAGTTCTTC. The encoded protein is CASSLGPLAGGPYNEQFF. Full variable domain (missing parts from reference TRBV7-3 and TRBJ2-1): GAGVSQTPSNKVTEKGKYVELRCDPISGHTALYWYRQSLGQGPEFLIYFQGTGAADDSGLPNDRFFAVRPEGSVSTLKIQRTERGDSAVYLCASSLGPLAGGPYNEQFFGPGTRLTVL.

CDR3 protein: CATSGQLDTQYF. The CDR3, as DNA: TGTGCCACCAGCGGCCAGTTGGATACGCAGTATTTT. This chain joins TRBV24-1 and TRBJ2-3, with no clear D. CDR3 length equals 12 residues. The V end lost 7 bases, the J end lost 6 bases, and 10 bases lay between the germline ends. Germline V gene sequence: CDR1 KGHDR, CDR2 SFDVKD.

There are many counts of this clonotype. The genes are TRBV4-3 and TRBJ1-2, with D unclear. Per germline, CDR1 LGHNA and CDR2 YSLEER. V was shortened by 6 bases and J by 4 bases, with 9 bases between the two germline ends. The CDR3 has 12 amino acids. CDR3 sequence reads: CASREAGYGYTF. The CDR3 DNA follows: TGCGCCAGCAGGGAAGCGGGCTATGGCTACACCTTC.

This clonotype is judged medium-sized. The V call is TRBV7-9, the J call TRBJ2-7; 7 positions match TRBD1. This CDR3 is 14 amino acids long. Germline trimming cut 4 bases from V and 3 bases from J; bases unmatched to any gene: 6. In germline, CDR1 is SEHNR, CDR2 FQNEAQ (reference sequence). This chain's CDR3 is CASSSTGQIYEQYF. CDR3 in DNA: TGTGCCAGCAGCTCAACGGGACAGATCTACGAGCAGTACTTC.

This clonotype occurred many times. The chain recombines TRBV7-9 with TRBJ2-4; TRBD2 aligns across 7 bases. The V gene end was trimmed by 5 bases and the J gene end by 0 bases; junction bases not matched to a gene: 13. Germline V gene sequence: CDR1 SEHNR, CDR2 FQNEAQ (reference sequence). The CDR3 runs to 18 residues. CDR3 loop: CASSIGPLAVLAKNIQYF. The CDR3 DNA reads as TGTGCCAGCAGCATAGGCCCCCTAGCGGTTCTAGCCAAAAACATTCAGTACTTC.

This clonotype showed up just a few times. The rearrangement uses TRBV20-1 and TRBJ2-3, with D uncertain. CDR3 length equals 14 residues. V was cut by 3 bases and J by 2 bases, with 12 bases left in between. Per germline, CDR1 DFQATT and CDR2 SNEGSKA (reference sequence). DNA of the CDR3: TGCAGTGCTAGGGCCCCGGAGTACACAGATACGCAGTATTTT. Translated, it gives CSARAPEYTDTQYF.

This clonotype was seen many times. This chain connects TRBV30 to TRBJ1-1; D is ambiguous. Trimming left V 1 base short and J 0 bases short, with 12 bases between. Germline values: CDR1 GTSNPN, CDR2 SVGIG (reference sequence). This CDR3 is built from 15 residues. The DNA for the CDR3 is TGTGCCTGGAGTGGCTACGCGGTCATGAACACTGAAGCTTTCTTT. This sequence encodes CAWSGYAVMNTEAFF.

J is TRBJ1-4 and V is TRBV18; D may be TRBD1 (5 bases). CDR1 is KGHSH, CDR2 LQKENI, per germline. The CDR3 covers 14 residues. The V and J ends lost 3 bases and 3 bases respectively, with 8 bases between them. CDR3 in DNA: TGTGCCAGCTCACCGGGGGTGGCTAATGAAAAACTGTTTTTT. Protein: CASSPGVANEKLFF.

This clonotype was counted many times. This rearrangement joins TRBV5-6 to TRBJ2-5; possibly TRBD2 for D (6 bases). Germline V gives CDR1 SGHDT, CDR2 YYEEEE. V dropped 0 bases and J dropped 4 bases, with 7 bases sitting between them. The CDR3 runs 13 residues. CDR3 loop: CASSLELAETQYF. CDR3 in DNA: TGTGCCAGCAGCTTGGAACTAGCAGAGACCCAGTACTTC.

The sample holds a few counts of this clonotype. The rearrangement uses TRBV5-4 and TRBJ1-2; no firm D call. This CDR3 is 14 amino acids long. Germline V gene lookup returns CDR1 SGHNT and CDR2 YYREEE (reference sequence). V lost 1 base, J lost 0 bases, and 7 bases lay in between. The CDR3 here is CASSLKQANYGYTF. CDR3 DNA sequence: TGTGCCAGCAGCTTGAAGCAGGCTAACTATGGCTACACCTTC.

The sample holds a few counts of this clonotype. The chain links TRBV7-6 to TRBJ2-7; the D is unclear. V was pared by 3 bases and J by 0 bases, with 9 bases between. Germline CDR1 SGHVS, CDR2 FNYEAQ. CDR3 length equals 14 residues. CDR3 DNA sequence: TGTGCCAGCAGCTTTGGGCCGAGCTCCTACGAGCAGTACTTC. As protein: CASSFGPSSYEQYF.

This clonotype was seen ten or more times. The chain links TRBV18 to TRBJ1-4; tentatively, D is TRBD1 (6 bases). V lost 3 bases to trimming and J lost 4 bases, with 12 bases between them. CDR3 size: 15 residues. From germline, CDR1 is KGHSH and CDR2 LQKENI. As DNA, the CDR3 is TGTGCCAGCTCACCTTCCGGACAGTTTAATGAAAAACTGTTTTTT. This translates into CASSPSGQFNEKLFF.

This clonotype has at least ten counts. The rearrangement links TRBV11-3 to TRBJ2-1, with a tentative D call TRBD2 (6 bases). CDR3 length: 12 residues. Trimming took 5 bases from V and 9 from J, leaving 11 bases between them. The germline V gene has CDR1 SGHNT and CDR2 YENEEA. Here the CDR3 DNA reads TGTGCCAGCAGCCCCAGGGAGGTTGAGCAGTTCTTC. This codes for CASSPREVEQFF.

This clonotype has a handful of counts. This chain connects TRBV14 to TRBJ1-6; D might be TRBD1 (5 bases). Germline CDR1 is SGHDN and CDR2 is FVKESK. Trimming shortened V by 0 bases and J by 0 bases, and 9 bases separated the two germline ends. This CDR3 has 17 residues. CDR3 sequence: CASSQDMGGSYNSPLHF. In nucleotides, the CDR3 is TGTGCCAGCAGCCAAGATATGGGGGGCTCCTATAATTCACCCCTCCACTTT.

For this clonotype: A much larger clone sits a single nucleotide away, making a read error possible. The CDR3 sequence: CASSLTGHTIPEQFF. In nucleotides, the CDR3 is TGTGCCAGCAGCTTAACTGGGCACACAATCCCCGAGCAGTTCTTC. V and J are TRBV7-6 and TRBJ2-1, with no clear D. Trimming shortened V by 2 bases and J by 10 bases, and 18 bases separated the two germline ends. The CDR3 is 15 residues long. The germline V gene has CDR1 SGHVS and CDR2 FNYEAQ.

V gene TRBV11-2 combines with J gene TRBJ2-7; 8 positions match TRBD2. Germline assignment: CDR1 SGHAT and CDR2 FQNNGV. CDR3 size: 15 residues. After removal of 2 bases from V and 4 bases from J, the junction contained 7 bases not matched to a gene. The CDR3, as DNA: TGTGCCAGCAGCTTATCCCCTAGCGGGCGGTACGAGCAGTACGTC. This codes for CASSLSPSGRYEQYV.

This clonotype was counted only a few times. V gene TRBV12-3 or TRBV12-4 combines with J gene TRBJ2-1, with D perhaps being TRBD1 or TRBD2 (5 bases each). V lost 10 bases to trimming and J lost 10 bases, with 23 bases between them. This CDR3 is 14 amino acids long. The CDR3 DNA reads TGTGCCACCCGCCTGGGACCCCCTAGAAGCGAGCAGTTCTTC. Translating gives CATRLGPPRSEQFF.

This clonotype was found many times. This rearrangement joins TRBV7-9 to TRBJ2-3; D is undetermined. V shed 6 bases and J shed 2 bases, with 9 bases lying between them. Per germline, CDR1 SEHNR and CDR2 FQNEAQ (reference sequence). The CDR3 length is 13 residues. CDR3 loop: CASRPWITDTQYF. The CDR3 coding sequence is TGTGCCAGCAGACCCTGGATCACAGATACGCAGTATTTT.

This clonotype came up many times. This chain uses TRBV19 with TRBJ2-1; D unresolved. The germline gives CDR1 LNHDA, CDR2 SQIVND (reference sequence). V was cut by 5 bases and J by 10 bases, with 21 bases left in between. The CDR3 has 15 residues. CDR3 sequence: CASSASMAPLGEQFF. As DNA, the CDR3 is TGTGCCAGTAGTGCCTCCATGGCCCCCCTGGGCGAGCAGTTCTTC.

This clonotype appeared many times. This chain uses TRBV7-2 with TRBJ2-1; 9 bases match TRBD2. The CDR3 loop spans 18 amino acids. With 0 bases clipped from V and 7 bases from J, the junction kept 13 bases outside the gene matches. CDR1 is SGHTA and CDR2 is FQGNSA in the germline V gene. CDR3 nucleotide sequence: TGTGCCAGCAGCTTAGCCCTCCACGGTAGCGGGAGAAATAATGAGCAGTTCTTC. Translating it yields CASSLALHGSGRNNEQFF.

In this sample, this clonotype turned up many times. The J gene is TRBJ2-3, the V gene TRBV7-2, with 11 nucleotides matching TRBD2. The CDR3 has 16 amino acids. V lost 6 bases and J lost 0; bases outside the gene matches: 5. CDR1 and CDR2 from the germline V gene are SGHTA and FQGNSA. The CDR3 loop is CASRLLAGASTDTQYF. In nucleotides, the CDR3 is TGTGCCAGCAGGTTACTAGCGGGAGCTAGCACAGATACGCAGTATTTT.

Ten or more counts support this clonotype. The rearrangement joins TRBV19 to TRBJ2-1; 11 bases match TRBD2. The CDR3 sequence is 17 residues long. V shed 5 bases, J shed 6 bases, and the junction held 12 bases outside the gene matches. Germline values: CDR1 LNHDA, CDR2 SQIVND (reference sequence). This CDR3 reads CASSDFSSSGRFNEQFF. The CDR3 region has the DNA TGTGCCAGTAGTGACTTCTCCTCTAGCGGGAGGTTCAATGAGCAGTTCTTC.

Many counts were recorded for this clonotype. The chain links TRBV5-1 to TRBJ2-7; 8 nucleotides align to TRBD1. Looked up from germline, CDR1 is SGHRS and CDR2 is YFSETQ. This CDR3 region has 15 residues. Trimming removed 2 bases from V and 1 base from J; junction bases left unmatched: 5. The CDR3 reads CASSFRTGPSYEQYV. In DNA, the CDR3 is TGCGCCAGCAGCTTTAGGACAGGGCCTTCCTACGAGCAGTACGTC.

This clonotype was recorded many times. The chain combines TRBV11-3 with TRBJ1-2; D is uncertain. CDR3 length equals 13 residues. V lost 0 bases to trimming and J lost 0 bases, with 2 bases between them. Germline V gene lookup returns CDR1 SGHNT and CDR2 YENEEA. CDR3 coding DNA: TGTGCCAGCAGCTTAGAGGCTAACTATGGCTACACCTTC. Its protein is CASSLEANYGYTF. The variable domain in full, completed from reference TRBV11-3 and TRBJ1-2, reads EAGVVQSPRYKIIEKKQPVAFWCNPISGHNTLYWYLQNLGQGPELLIRYENEEAVDDSQLPKDRFSAERLKGVDSTLKIQPAELGDSAVYLCASSLEANYGYTFGSGTRLTVV.